This TCR beta chain was sequenced in a study of T cell responses to AZD1222 COVID-19 vaccine. Study overall: Some second doses came at about 4 weeks and others at about 12 weeks; these were pooled.

The data were produced by immunoSEQ multiplex PCR, yet TCRdb's version contains in-frame clones alone and is incomplete. The top ten hold about 6.1% of the sample, which has 200,000 or so clones, about 90% seen once. Details on this clone: Its antigen is undetermined.

The CDR3 totals 16 residues. Germline CDR1 and CDR2: SGHRS and YFSETQ. With 0 bases removed from V and 2 bases from J, the gap between germline ends came to 12 bases. Overall study findings and caveats: Variant regions that are unmutated are reportedly the target of nearly half of spike-specific TCRs. Sampling captured repertoires only after the peak T cell response. Baseline seropositives among AZD1222 recipients totaled only 5 or 6.

The sequence came from an adult in good health. The chain uses TRBV5-1 and TRBJ1-5; a possible D gene is TRBD1 (6 bases). This material consisted of peripheral blood, taken on day 0 of AZD1222 vaccination. DNA for the CDR3: TGCGCCAGCAGCTTGGAAACAGGGCCGGGCAATCAGCCCCAGCATTTT. This gives the protein CASSLETGPGNQPQHF.